These 21 T cell receptor beta chains were sequenced from one sample in a study of T cell responses to AZD1222 COVID-19 vaccine. TCRdb's copy holds only in-frame clones and misses some; the assay was immunoSEQ multiplex PCR. The repertoire holds about 85,000 clones, approximately 88% seen once, with 4.5% to 6% in the top ten. The input for sequencing was peripheral blood, taken on day 0 of AZD1222 vaccination. The origin of the receptors is an adult in good health.

This chain connects TRBV3-1 (or the pseudogene TRBV3-2) to TRBJ2-6; possibly TRBD2 for D (5 bases). CDR1 and CDR2 (germline): LGHDT, YNNKEL (reference sequence). The CDR3 covers 16 residues. V lost 3 bases and J 4 bases, leaving 13 bases between the germline ends. CDR3 nucleotide sequence: TGTGCCAGCAGCCAGGACTCCACGGGCGGGGCCAACGTCCTGACTTTC. Translated, it gives CASSQDSTGGANVLTF.

The J gene is TRBJ1-5, the V gene TRBV28, with D hard to call. This CDR3 has 16 residues. Per germline, CDR1 MDHEN and CDR2 SYDVKM. Trimming pared 5 bases from V and 0 bases from J, leaving 14 bases between. The CDR3 loop is CASSRLEGDSNQPQHF. CDR3 nucleotide sequence: TGTGCCAGCAGTCGTCTAGAGGGAGATAGCAATCAGCCCCAGCATTTT. The whole variable domain, filled in from reference TRBV28 and TRBJ1-5, reads DVKVTQSSRYLVKRTGEKVFLECVQDMDHENMFWYRQDPGLGLRLIYFSYDVKMKEKGDIPEGYSVSREKKERFSLILESASTNQTSMYLCASSRLEGDSNQPQHFGDGTRLSIL.

V and J are TRBV19 and TRBJ2-7; 8 positions agree with TRBD1. The CDR3 runs to 14 residues. Losses at the gene ends were 3 bases for V and 3 bases for J; bases not matched to a gene: 4. CDR1 is LNHDA and CDR2 is SQIVND in the germline V gene (reference sequence). The CDR3 loop is CASSITGGIYEQYF. DNA of the CDR3: TGTGCCAGTAGTATCACAGGGGGGATCTACGAGCAGTACTTC.

The gene calls are TRBV27 and TRBJ2-4; 7 nucleotides line up with TRBD2. The CDR3 consists of 17 residues. Germline V gene lookup returns CDR1 MNHEY and CDR2 SMNVEV (reference sequence). Trimming removed 2 bases from V and 1 base from J; junction bases left unmatched: 8. DNA of the CDR3: TGTGCCAGCAGTTTAAGGTGGCTAGCGGCCGCCAAAAACATTCAGTACTTC. Translating gives CASSLRWLAAAKNIQYF.

The chain joins TRBV5-1 to TRBJ2-6; D is undetermined. V was shortened by 0 bases and J by 0 bases, with 10 bases between the two germline ends. CDR1 SGHRS and CDR2 YFSETQ come from the germline V gene. This CDR3 region has 17 residues. The CDR3 DNA is TGCGCCAGCAGCTTGGGCCAGATGAACTCTGGGGCCAACGTCCTGACTTTC. Translated: CASSLGQMNSGANVLTF. The complete variable domain, with remaining parts taken from reference TRBV5-1 and TRBJ2-6, reads KAGVTQTPRYLIKTRGQQVTLSCSPISGHRSVSWYQQTPGQGLQFLFEYFSETQRNKGNFPGRFSGRQFSNSRSEMNVSTLELGDSALYLCASSLGQMNSGANVLTFGAGSRLTVL.

This clone was found once. CDR3 nucleotides: TGTGCCAGCAGTGCTCGACTAGCGGGAGTCTACGAGCAGTACTTC. Translation gives CASSARLAGVYEQYF. The chain employs TRBV27 and TRBJ2-7; 12 positions match TRBD2. Looked up from germline, CDR1 is MNHEY and CDR2 is SMNVEV (reference sequence). V dropped 5 bases and J dropped 3; count of bases not matched to a gene: 5. The CDR3 covers 15 residues.

V usage is TRBV5-1 and J usage is TRBJ1-2, with D hard to call. The germline CDR1 and CDR2 sequences are SGHRS and YFSETQ. This CDR3 is built from 14 residues. V lost 4 bases and J 6 bases, leaving 16 bases between the germline ends. The CDR3 protein is CASSPLLGKHGYTF. CDR3 in DNA: TGCGCCAGCAGCCCCCTTTTAGGAAAACATGGCTACACCTTC.

This clone was detected a few times. One end of the junction fails to match germline, which may point to a read error. This chain connects TRBV12-3 or TRBV12-4 to TRBJ2-5; 15 bases agree with TRBD2. CDR3 length: 11 amino acids. The CDR3 reads CASSRTSGRDF. CDR3 DNA: TGTGCCAGCAGTAGGACTAGCGGGAGGGACTTC.

The genes are TRBV9 and TRBJ1-2; a weak D match, TRBD1 (6 bases). Looked up from germline, CDR1 is SGDLS and CDR2 is YYNGEE. CDR3 size: 14 residues. V was shortened by 3 bases and J by 7 bases, with 16 bases between the two germline ends. The DNA of the CDR3 is TGTGCCAGCAGCGACAACCGACAGGTTCTTGGCTACACCTTC. It yields the protein CASSDNRQVLGYTF.

J is TRBJ1-5 and V is TRBV28; D remains unclear. The CDR3 is 11 residues long. The germline V gene has CDR1 MDHEN and CDR2 SYDVKM. V was trimmed by 2 bases and J by 6 bases, leaving 2 bases between them. The CDR3 here is CASSLTQPQHF. The CDR3, as DNA: TGTGCCAGCAGTTTAACTCAGCCCCAGCATTTT.

DNA of the CDR3: TGTGCCAGCAGCCGGGACTCGGTCTATGGCTACACCTTC. It codes for CASSRDSVYGYTF. V is TRBV3-1 (or the pseudogene TRBV3-2) and J is TRBJ1-2, with a possible D match to TRBD1 (5 bases). The CDR3 is 13 residues long. The V end lost 4 bases, the J end lost 4 bases, and 10 bases lay between the germline ends. In germline, CDR1 is LGHDT, CDR2 YNNKEL (reference sequence).

The chain recombines TRBV2 with TRBJ2-1; D is unclear. This CDR3 spans 11 amino acids. Germline V CDR1 and CDR2: SNHLY, FYNNEI. The V gene lost 5 bases and the J gene lost 6 bases, with 5 bases spanning the gap. This chain's CDR3 is CASSPPNEQFF. The CDR3 DNA reads as TGTGCCAGCAGTCCCCCCAATGAGCAGTTCTTC.

The chain employs TRBV7-6 and TRBJ1-4; perhaps TRBD1 as D (6 bases). V dropped 4 bases and J dropped 6 bases, with 12 bases sitting between them. CDR3 length: 14 residues. Germline CDR1 and CDR2: SGHVS and FNYEAQ. The CDR3 sequence: CASSSDSRYEKLFF. The CDR3 region has the DNA TGTGCCAGCAGCTCGGACAGCCGATATGAAAAACTGTTTTTT.

This chain connects TRBV5-1 to TRBJ2-1, with a possible D match to TRBD2 (6 bases). V lost 1 base to trimming and J lost 3 bases, with 11 bases between them. This CDR3 comprises 15 residues. CDR1 is SGHRS and CDR2 is YFSETQ in the germline V gene. CDR3 bases: TGCGCCAGCAGCTTGAACGGGGGAGGCTACAATGAGCAGTTCTTC. Translated, it gives CASSLNGGGYNEQFF.

The genes are TRBV19 and TRBJ1-4; D remains ambiguous. Germline-derived CDR1 and CDR2 are LNHDA and SQIVND (reference sequence). The CDR3 runs to 15 residues. The germline V and J ends were trimmed by 5 bases and 6 bases, with 16 bases remaining between them. CDR3 sequence reads: CASSRDPRVDEKLFF. In nucleotides, the CDR3 is TGTGCCAGTAGTCGCGACCCTAGGGTGGATGAAAAACTGTTTTTT. The variable domain in full, with the rest retrieved from reference TRBV19 and TRBJ1-4, is DGGITQSPKYLFRKEGQNVTLSCEQNLNHDAMYWYRQDPGQGLRLIYYSQIVNDFQKGDIAEGYSVSREKKESFPLTVTSAQKNPTAFYLCASSRDPRVDEKLFFGSGTQLSVL.

The V call is TRBV5-1, the J call TRBJ2-1; 12 positions match TRBD2. Germline assignment: CDR1 SGHRS and CDR2 YFSETQ. After removal of 4 bases from V and 4 bases from J, the junction contained 3 bases not matched to a gene. This CDR3 region has 15 residues. In DNA, the CDR3 is TGCGCCAGCAGCAAGACTAGCGGGAGTTACAATGAGCAGTTCTTC. It translates to CASSKTSGSYNEQFF.

The CDR3 region is CASSSPGLREETQYF. The CDR3, as DNA: TGTGCCAGCAGTTCCCCGGGGCTTCGGGAAGAGACCCAGTACTTC. The V and J genes are TRBV28 and TRBJ2-5; D is perhaps TRBD1 or TRBD2 (5 bases each). The germline V gene has CDR1 MDHEN and CDR2 SYDVKM. The CDR3 sequence is 15 residues long. Trimming took 4 bases from V and 3 from J, leaving 15 bases between them.

This clone was observed a single time. The genes are TRBV6-6 and TRBJ1-2; tentatively, D is TRBD1 (6 bases). Trimming removed 6 bases from V and 1 base from J, with 15 bases in between. This CDR3 is built from 15 residues. Germline CDR1 MNHNY, CDR2 SVGAGI (reference sequence). The CDR3 sequence is CASRQTGQLNYGYTF. The CDR3 coding sequence is TGTGCCAGCAGGCAAACAGGGCAACTTAACTATGGCTACACCTTC.

CDR3 protein: CASSQEGRYNSPLHF. CDR3 nucleotide sequence: TGTGCCAGCAGCCAAGAGGGCAGATATAATTCACCCCTCCACTTT. The V and J genes are TRBV3-1 (or the pseudogene TRBV3-2) and TRBJ1-6; D not certain. Germline V gives CDR1 LGHDT, CDR2 YNNKEL (reference sequence). The CDR3 has 15 residues. Between the trimmed V and J ends, which lost 0 bases and 4 bases, there was a span of 7 bases.

This chain connects TRBV19 to TRBJ1-5; 7 bases match TRBD1. The CDR3 extends over 19 amino acids. Germline V gene data show CDR1 as LNHDA and CDR2 as SQIVND (reference sequence). V was pared by 1 base and J by 1 base, with 13 bases of the junction left unmatched. The CDR3 sequence: CASSIGDSRTILSNQPQHF. CDR3 DNA: TGTGCCAGTAGTATAGGGGACAGCCGGACTATCTTGAGCAATCAGCCCCAGCATTTT. The full variable domain, its missing parts supplied by reference TRBV19 and TRBJ1-5, is DGGITQSPKYLFRKEGQNVTLSCEQNLNHDAMYWYRQDPGQGLRLIYYSQIVNDFQKGDIAEGYSVSREKKESFPLTVTSAQKNPTAFYLCASSIGDSRTILSNQPQHFGDGTRLSIL.

The genes are TRBV2 and TRBJ2-5, with D perhaps matching TRBD1 (5 bases). Germline V gives CDR1 SNHLY, CDR2 FYNNEI. This CDR3 comprises 14 residues. Trimming cost V 8 bases and J 5 bases, with 18 bases left between them. The CDR3 protein is CASSQRSSGETQYF. In nucleotides, the CDR3 is TGTGCCAGCTCCCAGAGATCATCAGGGGAGACCCAGTACTTC.